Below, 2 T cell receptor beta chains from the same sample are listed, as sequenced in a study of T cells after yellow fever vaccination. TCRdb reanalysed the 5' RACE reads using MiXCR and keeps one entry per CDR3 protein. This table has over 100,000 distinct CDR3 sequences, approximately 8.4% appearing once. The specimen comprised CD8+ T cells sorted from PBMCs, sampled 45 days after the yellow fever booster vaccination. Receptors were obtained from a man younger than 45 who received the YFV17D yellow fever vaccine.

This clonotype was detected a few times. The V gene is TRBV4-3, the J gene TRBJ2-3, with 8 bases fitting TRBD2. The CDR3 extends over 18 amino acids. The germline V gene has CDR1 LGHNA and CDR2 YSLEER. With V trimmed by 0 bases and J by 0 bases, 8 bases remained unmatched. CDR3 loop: CASSQDPTSGISTDTQYF. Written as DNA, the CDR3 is TGCGCCAGCAGCCAAGATCCCACTAGCGGAATTAGCACAGATACGCAGTATTTT.

DNA for the CDR3: TGTGCCAGCAGCGAAGCTCACAGCCGCTACAATGAGCAGTTCTTC. Protein sequence: CASSEAHSRYNEQFF. The rearrangement uses TRBV9 and TRBJ2-1; no clear D. The V gene lost 3 bases and the J gene lost 3 bases, with 13 bases spanning the gap. CDR1 is SGDLS, CDR2 YYNGEE, per germline. The CDR3 totals 15 residues.